The clone carrying this TCR beta chain was picked up a small number of times. Its cognate antigen is unknown. The CDR3 loop spans 12 amino acids. V lost 8 bases, J lost 12 bases, and 17 bases lay in between. In germline, CDR1 is SGHAT, CDR2 FQNNGV. The data stem from a study of T-cell memory formation after mild COVID-19. Via MiXCR, TCRdb re-called the 5' RACE reads, giving one row per CDR3 protein. Of some 110,000 distinct CDR3 sequences in the sample, 12% were seen once. The study, taken as a whole, reports: A second wave of clones peaked on day 37, and their SARS-CoV-2 specificity went unconfirmed. Researchers found some responding clones in pre-infection memory, a sign that cross-reactive memory joined. A second wave expanding day 15 to 37 was CD4+-biased; contracting clones were balanced. Most CD4+ clones that shrank were in CM and EM, while CD8+ ones turned up in EMRA.

This rearrangement joins TRBV11-2 to TRBJ2-1; D gene uncertain. The material sequenced was PBMCs or a T cell subset sorted from them (not recorded which). The receptor comes from an adult woman who had mild COVID-19 (a few samples of this study predate the infection). Cell type and time point are not known. The CDR3 loop is CASAWDGIGQFF. The CDR3 bases are TGTGCCAGCGCTTGGGATGGGATAGGGCAGTTCTTC.